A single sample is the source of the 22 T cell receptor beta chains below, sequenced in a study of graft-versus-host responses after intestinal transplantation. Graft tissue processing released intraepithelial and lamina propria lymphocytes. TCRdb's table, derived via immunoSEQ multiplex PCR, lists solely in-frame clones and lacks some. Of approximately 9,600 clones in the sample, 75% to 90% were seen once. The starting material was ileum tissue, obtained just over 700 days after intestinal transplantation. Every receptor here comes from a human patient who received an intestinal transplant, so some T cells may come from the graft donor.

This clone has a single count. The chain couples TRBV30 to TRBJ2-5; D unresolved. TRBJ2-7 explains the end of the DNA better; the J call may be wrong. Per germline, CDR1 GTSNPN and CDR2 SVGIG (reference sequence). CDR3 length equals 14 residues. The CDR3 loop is CAWSVGPNSYEQYF. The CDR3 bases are TGTGCCTGGAGTGTAGGGCCCAACTCCTACGAGCAGTACTTC.

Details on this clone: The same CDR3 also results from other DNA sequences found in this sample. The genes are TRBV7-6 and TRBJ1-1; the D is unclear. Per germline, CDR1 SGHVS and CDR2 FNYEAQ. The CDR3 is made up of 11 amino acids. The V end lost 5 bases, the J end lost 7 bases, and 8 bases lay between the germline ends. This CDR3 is CASSRTLEAFF. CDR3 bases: TGTGCCAGCAGCCGTACGCTTGAAGCTTTCTTT.

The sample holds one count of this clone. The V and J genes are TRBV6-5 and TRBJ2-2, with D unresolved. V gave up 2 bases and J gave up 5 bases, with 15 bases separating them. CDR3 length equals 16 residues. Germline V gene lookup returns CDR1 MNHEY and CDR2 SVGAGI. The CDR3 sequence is CASSYNGPPPTGELFF. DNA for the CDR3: TGTGCCAGCAGTTACAACGGGCCTCCCCCAACCGGGGAGCTGTTTTTT.

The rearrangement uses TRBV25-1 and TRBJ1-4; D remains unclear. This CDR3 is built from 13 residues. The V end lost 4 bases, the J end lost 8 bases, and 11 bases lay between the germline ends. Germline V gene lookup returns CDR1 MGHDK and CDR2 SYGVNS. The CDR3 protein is CASSGPGAEKLFF. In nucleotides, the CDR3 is TGTGCCAGCAGTGGACCTGGAGCGGAAAAACTGTTTTTT.

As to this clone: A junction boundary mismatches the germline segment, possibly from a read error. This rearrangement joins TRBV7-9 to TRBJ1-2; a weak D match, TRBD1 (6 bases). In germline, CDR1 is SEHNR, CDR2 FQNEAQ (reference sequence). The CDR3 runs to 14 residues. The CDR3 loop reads CASSLPLTWGAVIF. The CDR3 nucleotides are TGTGCCAGCAGCTTACCTCTCACCTGGGGGGCAGTAATCTTC. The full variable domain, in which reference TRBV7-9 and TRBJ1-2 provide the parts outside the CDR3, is DTGVSQNPRHKITKRGQNVTFRCDPISEHNRLYWYRQTLGQGPEFLTYFQNEAQLEKSRLLSDRFSAERPKGSFSTLEIQRTEQGDSAMYLCASSLPLTWGAVIFGSGTRLTVV.

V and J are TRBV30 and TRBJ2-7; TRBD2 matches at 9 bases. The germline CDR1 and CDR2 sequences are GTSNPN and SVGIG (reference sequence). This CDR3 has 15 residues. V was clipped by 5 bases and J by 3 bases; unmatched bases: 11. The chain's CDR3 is CAWPPAGGEFYEQYF. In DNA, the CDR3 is TGTGCCTGGCCCCCGGCGGGAGGGGAGTTCTACGAGCAGTACTTC.

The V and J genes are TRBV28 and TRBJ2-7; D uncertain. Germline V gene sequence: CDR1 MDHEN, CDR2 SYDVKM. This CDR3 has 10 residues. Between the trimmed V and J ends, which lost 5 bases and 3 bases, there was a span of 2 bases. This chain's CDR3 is CASSDYEQYF. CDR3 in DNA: TGTGCCAGCAGTGACTACGAGCAGTACTTC.

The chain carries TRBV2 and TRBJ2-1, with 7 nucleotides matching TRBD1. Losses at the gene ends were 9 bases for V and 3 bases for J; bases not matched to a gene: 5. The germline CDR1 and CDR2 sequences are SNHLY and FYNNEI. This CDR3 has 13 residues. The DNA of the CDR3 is TGTGCCAGAACCGGGACAGACTACAATGAGCAGTTCTTC. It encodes CARTGTDYNEQFF.

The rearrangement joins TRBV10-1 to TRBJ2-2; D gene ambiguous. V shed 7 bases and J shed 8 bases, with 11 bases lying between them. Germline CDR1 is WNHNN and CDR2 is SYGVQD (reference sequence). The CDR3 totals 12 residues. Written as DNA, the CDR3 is TGCGCCAGCAACAACGACCCGGGGGAGCTGTTTTTT. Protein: CASNNDPGELFF.

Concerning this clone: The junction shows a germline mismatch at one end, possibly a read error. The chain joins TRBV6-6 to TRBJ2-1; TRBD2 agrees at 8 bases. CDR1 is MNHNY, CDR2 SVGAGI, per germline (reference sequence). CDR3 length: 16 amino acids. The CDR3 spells CASNPPASGLANGQFF. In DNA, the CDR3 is TGTGCCAGCAATCCCCCCGCTAGCGGGCTCGCTAATGGGCAGTTCTTC.

CDR3 nucleotides: TGTGCCAGCAGCTTGTACGGACTAGCGGGAGGAAGCACAGATACGCAGTATTTT. Translating gives CASSLYGLAGGSTDTQYF. V is TRBV5-4 and J is TRBJ2-3, with 14 bases fitting TRBD2. This CDR3 spans 18 amino acids. With V trimmed by 1 base and J by 0 bases, 4 bases remained unmatched. The germline V gene has CDR1 SGHNT and CDR2 YYREEE (reference sequence).

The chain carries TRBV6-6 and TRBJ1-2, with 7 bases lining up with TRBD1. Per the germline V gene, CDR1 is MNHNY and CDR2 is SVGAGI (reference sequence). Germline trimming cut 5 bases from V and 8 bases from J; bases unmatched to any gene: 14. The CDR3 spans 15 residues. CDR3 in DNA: TGTGCCAGCAGTACGCCGGACAGGCCCTCGGGGGGCTACACCTTC. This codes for CASSTPDRPSGGYTF.

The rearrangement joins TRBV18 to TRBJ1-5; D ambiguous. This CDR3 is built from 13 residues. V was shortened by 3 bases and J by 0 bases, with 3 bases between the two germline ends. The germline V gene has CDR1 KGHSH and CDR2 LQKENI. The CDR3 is CASSPYSNQPQHF. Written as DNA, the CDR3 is TGTGCCAGCTCACCCTATAGCAATCAGCCCCAGCATTTT.

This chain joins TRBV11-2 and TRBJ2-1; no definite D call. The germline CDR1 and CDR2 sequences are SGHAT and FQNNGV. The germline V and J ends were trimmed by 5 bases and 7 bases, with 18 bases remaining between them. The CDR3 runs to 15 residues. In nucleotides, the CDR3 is TGTGCCAGCAGCGCCAGACCGAGTTCGGCTAATGAGCAGTTCTTC. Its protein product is CASSARPSSANEQFF. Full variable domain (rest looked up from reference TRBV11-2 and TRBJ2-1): EAGVAQSPRYKIIEKRQSVAFWCNPISGHATLYWYQQILGQGPKLLIQFQNNGVVDDSQLPKDRFSAERLKGVDSTLKIQPAKLEDSAVYLCASSARPSSANEQFFGPGTRLTVL.

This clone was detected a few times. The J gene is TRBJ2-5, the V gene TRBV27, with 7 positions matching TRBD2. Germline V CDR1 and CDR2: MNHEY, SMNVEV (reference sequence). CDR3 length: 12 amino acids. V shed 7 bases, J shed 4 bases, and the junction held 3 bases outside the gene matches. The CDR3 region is CASKREGETQYF. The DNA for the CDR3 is TGTGCCAGCAAAAGGGAGGGAGAGACCCAGTACTTC.

The CDR3 reads CAISEGTDRGYEQYF. The DNA of the CDR3 is TGTGCCATCAGTGAGGGGACCGATAGGGGCTACGAGCAGTACTTC. The chain recombines TRBV10-3 with TRBJ2-7; the D gene could be TRBD1 or TRBD2 (5 bases each). The CDR3 has 15 amino acids. Germline CDR1 is ENHRY and CDR2 is SYGVKD. The V end was cut by 2 bases, the J end by 3 bases, with 14 bases between.

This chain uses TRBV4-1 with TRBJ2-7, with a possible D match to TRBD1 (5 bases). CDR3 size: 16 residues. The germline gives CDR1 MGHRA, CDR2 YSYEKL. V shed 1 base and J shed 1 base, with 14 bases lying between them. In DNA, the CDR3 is TGCGCCAGCAGCCAAGGATCAGGGAAGAGTTCCTACGAGCAGTACTTC. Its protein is CASSQGSGKSSYEQYF.

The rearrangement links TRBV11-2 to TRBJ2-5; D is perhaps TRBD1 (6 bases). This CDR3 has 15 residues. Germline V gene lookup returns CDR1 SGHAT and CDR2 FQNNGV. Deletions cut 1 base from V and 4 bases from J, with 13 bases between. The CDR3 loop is CASSLVQGIRETQYF. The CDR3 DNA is TGTGCCAGCAGCTTAGTACAGGGAATACGAGAGACCCAGTACTTC.

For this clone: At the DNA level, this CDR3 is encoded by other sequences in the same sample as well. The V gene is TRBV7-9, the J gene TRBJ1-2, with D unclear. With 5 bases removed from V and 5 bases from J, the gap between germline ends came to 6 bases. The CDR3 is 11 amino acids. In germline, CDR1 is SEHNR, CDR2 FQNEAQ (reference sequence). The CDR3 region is CASSRSYGYTF. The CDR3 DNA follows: TGTGCCAGCAGCCGAAGTTATGGCTACACCTTC.

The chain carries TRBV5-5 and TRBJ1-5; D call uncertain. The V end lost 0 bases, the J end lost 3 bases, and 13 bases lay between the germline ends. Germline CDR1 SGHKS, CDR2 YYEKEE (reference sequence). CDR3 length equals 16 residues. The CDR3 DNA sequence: TGTGCCAGCAGCTTGGGGGGAGTTGGTCTCAATCAGCCCCAGCATTTT. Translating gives CASSLGGVGLNQPQHF.

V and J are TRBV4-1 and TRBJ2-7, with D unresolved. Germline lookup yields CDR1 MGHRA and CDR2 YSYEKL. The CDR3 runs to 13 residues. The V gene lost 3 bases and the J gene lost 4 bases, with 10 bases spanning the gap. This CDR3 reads CASSQYGAYEQYF. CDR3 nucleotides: TGCGCCAGCAGCCAGTACGGTGCTTACGAGCAGTACTTC.

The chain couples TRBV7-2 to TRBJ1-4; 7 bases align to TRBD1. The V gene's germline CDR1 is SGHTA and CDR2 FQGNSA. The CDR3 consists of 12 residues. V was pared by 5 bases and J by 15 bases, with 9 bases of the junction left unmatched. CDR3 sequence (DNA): TGTGCCAGCAGCCTCTGGGGACAGCAATTGTTTTTT. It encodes CASSLWGQQLFF.